This T cell receptor beta chain was captured by sequencing in a study of blood T cell repertoires in COVID-19. In the study overall: Whether acute or convalescent, the COVID-19 samples came from the United States, Italy and Spain. T cells, B-cell-depleted T cells, or PBMCs supplied cDNA or gDNA.

TCRdb's copy holds only in-frame clones and misses some; the assay was immunoSEQ multiplex PCR. The table lists 100,000 to 150,000 clones, more than 75% of them singletons. The CDR3 is made up of 15 amino acids. V gave up 1 base and J gave up 2 bases, with 12 bases separating them. The V gene's germline CDR1 is SGHRS and CDR2 YFSETQ. The sequenced material came from peripheral blood. The sequence was obtained from a man in his forties or fifties with active COVID-19. The chain links TRBV5-1 to TRBJ1-1; TRBD1 is a possible D gene (5 bases). The CDR3 nucleotides read TGCGCCAGCAGCTTGCGTCCAGGGCGCAACACTGAAGCTTTCTTT. Translating gives CASSLRPGRNTEAFF. Complete variable domain (other parts from reference TRBV5-1 and TRBJ1-1): KAGVTQTPRYLIKTRGQQVTLSCSPISGHRSVSWYQQTPGQGLQFLFEYFSETQRNKGNFPGRFSGRQFSNSRSEMNVSTLELGDSALYLCASSLRPGRNTEAFFGQGTRLTVV.